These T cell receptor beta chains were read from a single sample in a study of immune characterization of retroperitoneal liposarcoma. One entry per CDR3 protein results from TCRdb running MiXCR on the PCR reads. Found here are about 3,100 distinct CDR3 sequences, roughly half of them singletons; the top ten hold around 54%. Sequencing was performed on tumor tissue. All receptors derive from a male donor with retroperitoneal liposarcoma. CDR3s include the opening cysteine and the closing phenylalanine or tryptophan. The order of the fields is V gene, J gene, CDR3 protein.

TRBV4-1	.	CASSQGDTTTYEQYF
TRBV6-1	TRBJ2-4	CASSEFRGWPLAKNIQYF
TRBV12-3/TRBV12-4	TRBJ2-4	CAVSGGHYNEQYF
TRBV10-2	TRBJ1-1	CASSESGRMNTEAFF
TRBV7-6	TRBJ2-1	CASSLAHDSSYNEQFF
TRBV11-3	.	CASSLQGADYEQYF
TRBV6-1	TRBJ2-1	CASRSGTRSEQFF
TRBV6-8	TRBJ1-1	CASSRTDNTEAFF
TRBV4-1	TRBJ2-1	CASSQLLGGSRLAGGFDEQFF
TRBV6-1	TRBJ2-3	CASSPRLAGVETQYF
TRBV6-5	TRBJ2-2	CASIHLDRAGTGELFF
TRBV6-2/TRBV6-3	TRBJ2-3	CASSYSLMTASTDTQYF
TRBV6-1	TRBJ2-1	CASSASLQETQFF
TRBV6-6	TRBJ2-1	CASSYWGTRGIGDEQFF
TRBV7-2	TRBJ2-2	CASSPGGELFF
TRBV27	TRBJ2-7	CASRRTGSSYEQYF
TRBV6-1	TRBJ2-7	CASSEGRGTYYEQYF
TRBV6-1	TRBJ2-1	CASSLTFNEQFF
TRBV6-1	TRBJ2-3	CASSPGLAVDTQYF
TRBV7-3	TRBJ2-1	CASSLSGDNEQFF
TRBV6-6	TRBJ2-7	CASSYSTGTGGGEQYF
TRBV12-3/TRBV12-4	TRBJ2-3	CASNGPESTDTQYF
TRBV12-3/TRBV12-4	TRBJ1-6	CASNRVGYNSPLHF
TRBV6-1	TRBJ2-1	CASSLRTAGGLLRNEQFF
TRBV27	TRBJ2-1	CASSLTGETQFF
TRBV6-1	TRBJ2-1	CASRLAVWSEQFF
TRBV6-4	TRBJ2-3	CASGGGLETDTQYF
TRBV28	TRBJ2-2	CASSSRWEGGELFF
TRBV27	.	CASSLGKAGYEQYF
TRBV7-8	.	CASSSLADRAYEQYF
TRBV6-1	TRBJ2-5	CASSPGLVNEQYF
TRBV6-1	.	CASSDGLTGDHEQYF
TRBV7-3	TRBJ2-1	CASSVGNNNEQFF
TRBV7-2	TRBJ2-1	CASSLAPSERREQFF
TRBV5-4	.	CASSGAEDQETQYF
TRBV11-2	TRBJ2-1	CASSPGTVIEQFF
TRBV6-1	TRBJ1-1	CAVGQAGGTEAFF
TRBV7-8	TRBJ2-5	CASARRNSYNEQYF
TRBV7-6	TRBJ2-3	CASSPTITDTQYF
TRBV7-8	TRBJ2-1	CASSLPRLAGANYEQFF
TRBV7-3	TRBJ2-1	CASSLGGANEQFF
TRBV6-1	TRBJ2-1	CASSIQGAGSYNEQFF
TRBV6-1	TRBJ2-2	CASIRTGLGELFF
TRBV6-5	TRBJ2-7	CASSYGESDREYEQYF
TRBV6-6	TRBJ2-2	CASSYVAGGTGELFF
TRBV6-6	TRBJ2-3	CASSYLSGMSTDTQYF
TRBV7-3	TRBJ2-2	CASSFSTGELFF
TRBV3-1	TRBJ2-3	CASSQDQDTDTQYF
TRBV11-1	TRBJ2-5	CASSWLGYQETQYF
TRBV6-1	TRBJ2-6	CASSEGGGGGANVLTF